This T cell receptor (beta chain) was sequenced during a study of graft-versus-host responses after intestinal transplantation. Study conclusions and caveats: Early post-transplant declines in HvG were associated with peak levels of circulating GvH clones. Graft-donor T cell macrochimerism coincided with high graft-versus-host to host-versus-graft clonal ratios in allografts.

Using immunoSEQ multiplex PCR, the repertoire was profiled, and TCRdb retains in-frame clones only, with some absent. The sample has 55,000 to 85,000 clones, 89% seen once. V shed 3 bases, J shed 5 bases, and the junction held 3 bases outside the gene matches. The CDR3 consists of 13 residues. Germline V lookup: CDR1 MNHEY, CDR2 SMNVEV (reference sequence). Concerning this clone: Its antigen is undetermined.

V usage is TRBV27 and J usage is TRBJ1-2, with 7 nucleotides matching TRBD1. The material was unstimulated CD8+ T cells sorted from spleen or lymph node cells, obtained before intestinal transplant. The receptor was derived from a human donor who received an intestinal transplant. CDR3 protein: CASSLGQSYGYTF. CDR3 in DNA: TGTGCCAGCAGTTTGGGACAGTCTTATGGCTACACCTTC.